This T cell receptor (beta chain) was recorded in a study of cytomegalovirus exposure and HLA in healthy donors. Whole-study results and caveats: Researchers counted roughly 150 TCR beta chains as cytomegalovirus-associated.

On this clone: Its antigen is as yet unknown.

The CDR3 contains 12 residues. Per germline, CDR1 MNHEY and CDR2 SVGAGI. After removal of 9 bases from V and 6 bases from J, the junction contained 5 bases not matched to a gene. Sequenced by immunoSEQ multiplex PCR; TCRdb stores in-frame clones only, minus some. The sample lists over 150,000 clones; around 85% were seen once. The sequence derives from a man aged 18-30 years in good health and CMV-seropositive. V gene TRBV6-5 combines with J gene TRBJ1-3; 7 bases align to TRBD1. The sample was PBMCs. CDR3 nucleotides: TGTGCCAGTAGGGGGCAAGAAAACACCATATATTTT. Encoded protein: CASRGQENTIYF.